Following are 30 T cell receptor beta chains from one sample sequenced in a study of cytomegalovirus exposure and HLA in healthy donors (TCRdb year 2017). Preparation of the library involved the immunoSEQ multiplex PCR assay. A mixture of 60 forward primers for TCR Vbeta segments and 13 reverse primers for TCR Jbeta segments was used in the multiplex PCR. TCRdb obtained this table from immuneACCESS and retained in-frame rearrangements with V and J assigned. These tables miss some clones; where compared with another copy, unresolved V genes account for less than half of the shortfall, and the remainder is unexplained. A total of about 110,000 clones appear in this sample, under 90% of them only once. The ten largest clones take up roughly 2.5% of the sample. Input material: PBMCs. The receptors originated from a young woman in good health and CMV-seronegative.

The genes are TRBV27 and TRBJ1-5; no firm D call. The CDR3 totals 13 residues. Germline V lookup: CDR1 MNHEY, CDR2 SMNVEV (reference sequence). The V and J ends lost 5 bases and 5 bases respectively, with 10 bases between them. The DNA of the CDR3 is TGTGCCAGCAGTCGAGGCGTCTATCAGCCCCAGCATTTT. This sequence encodes CASSRGVYQPQHF.

The rearrangement joins TRBV2 to TRBJ2-1; 9 bases are shared with TRBD2. This CDR3 has 14 amino acids. V was clipped by 8 bases and J by 8 bases; unmatched bases: 10. Germline CDR1 is SNHLY and CDR2 is FYNNEI. The CDR3 here is CASQLKRGVDEQFF. CDR3 in DNA: TGTGCCAGCCAGCTTAAGCGGGGGGTAGATGAGCAGTTCTTC. Variable domain in full (rest from reference TRBV2 and TRBJ2-1): EPEVTQTPSHQVTQMGQEVILRCVPISNHLYFYWYRQILGQKVEFLVSFYNNEISEKSEIFDDQFSVERPDGSNFTLKIRSTKLEDSAMYFCASQLKRGVDEQFFGPGTRLTVL.

Worth noting for this clone: Germline is not matched at one junction end, which may reflect a read error. CDR3 residues: CASSPNRGNSPPHF. DNA for the CDR3: TGTGCCAGCAGCCCAAACCGGGGTAATTCACCCCCCCACTTT. This chain connects TRBV7-2 to TRBJ1-6; no firm D call. CDR3 length equals 14 residues. CDR1 is SGHTA, CDR2 FQGNSA, per germline. Together with reference TRBV7-2 and TRBJ1-6, the CDR3 gives the full variable domain: GAGVSQSPSNKVTEKGKDVELRCDPISGHTALYWYRQSLGQGLEFLIYFQGNSAPDKSGLPSDRFSAERTGGSVSTLTIQRTQQEDSAVYLCASSPNRGNSPPHFGNGTRLTVT.

In this sample, this clone turned up once. The V gene is TRBV5-6, the J gene TRBJ2-1; 8 positions agree with TRBD1. V dropped 6 bases and J dropped 10; count of bases not matched to a gene: 15. The CDR3 is 15 residues long. Germline values: CDR1 SGHDT, CDR2 YYEEEE. CDR3 sequence (DNA): TGTGCCAGCACCCCCTACCGGTCAGGGGGCAAGGAGCAGTTCTTC. Protein sequence: CASTPYRSGGKEQFF.

The chain links TRBV7-2 to TRBJ1-5; no clear D gene. The CDR3 is made up of 15 amino acids. V lost 0 bases and J lost 8, with 14 bases in between. CDR1 and CDR2 (germline): SGHTA, FQGNSA. The CDR3 DNA reads as TGTGCCAGCAGCTTAGCGGGCAGCACCACAAAGCCCCAGCATTTT. This translates into CASSLAGSTTKPQHF. The variable domain in full, with the rest retrieved from reference TRBV7-2 and TRBJ1-5, is GAGVSQSPSNKVTEKGKDVELRCDPISGHTALYWYRQSLGQGLEFLIYFQGNSAPDKSGLPSDRFSAERTGGSVSTLTIQRTQQEDSAVYLCASSLAGSTTKPQHFGDGTRLSIL.

CDR3 DNA: TGTGCCAGCAGAATCGGACAGGGGGAGGCAGATACGCAGTATTTT. Translating gives CASRIGQGEADTQYF. The chain uses TRBV2 and TRBJ2-3; 10 nucleotides match TRBD1. The CDR3 covers 15 residues. Per the germline V gene, CDR1 is SNHLY and CDR2 is FYNNEI. Losses at the gene ends were 6 bases for V and 4 bases for J; bases not matched to a gene: 7.

J is TRBJ2-5 and V is TRBV10-3; TRBD2 is a possible D gene (5 bases). The V end lost 0 bases, the J end lost 5 bases, and 10 bases lay between the germline ends. This CDR3 region has 14 residues. The germline V gene has CDR1 ENHRY and CDR2 SYGVKD. In nucleotides, the CDR3 is TGTGCCATCAGTGAGTCCAATAGCGTGGAGACCCAGTACTTC. It translates to CAISESNSVETQYF.

This chain connects TRBV7-2 to TRBJ2-5, with unresolved D. Germline assignment: CDR1 SGHTA and CDR2 FQGNSA. This CDR3 region has 14 residues. Trimming shortened V by 2 bases and J by 4 bases, and 11 bases separated the two germline ends. In DNA form, the CDR3 reads TGTGCCAGCAGCTTAAATGGAGCCAGAGAGACCCAGTACTTC. Its translation is CASSLNGARETQYF.

The rearrangement joins TRBV28 to TRBJ1-1, with TRBD1 matching over 7 bases. This CDR3 is 14 amino acids long. The germline CDR1 and CDR2 sequences are MDHEN and SYDVKM. The junction had 7 bases not matched to a gene; V was cut back by 8 bases and J by 1 base. The CDR3 DNA follows: TGTGCCAGCGTCTTACAGGGGCCGAACACTGAAGCTTTCTTT. Protein sequence: CASVLQGPNTEAFF. Together with reference TRBV28 and TRBJ1-1, the CDR3 gives the full variable domain: DVKVTQSSRYLVKRTGEKVFLECVQDMDHENMFWYRQDPGLGLRLIYFSYDVKMKEKGDIPEGYSVSREKKERFSLILESASTNQTSMYLCASVLQGPNTEAFFGQGTRLTVV.

In regard to this clone: One end of the junction varies from germline; a read error may be responsible. The J gene is TRBJ2-1, the V gene TRBV29-1; D might be TRBD2 (6 bases). The CDR3 length is 16 residues. CDR1 and CDR2 from the germline V gene are SQVTM and ANQGSEA. For the CDR3, the DNA is TGCAGCGTTCAAGAGGGGCCGGGAGACTCCTACAATGAGCAGTTCTTC. Translated: CSVQEGPGDSYNEQFF.

The J gene is TRBJ2-1, the V gene TRBV5-4; TRBD2 agrees at 10 bases. After removal of 7 bases from V and 6 bases from J, the junction contained 7 bases not matched to a gene. The CDR3 has 14 amino acids. Germline-derived CDR1 and CDR2 are SGHNT and YYREEE (reference sequence). The CDR3 sequence: CASGSGGALNEQFF. The CDR3, as DNA: TGTGCCAGCGGGAGCGGGGGGGCTCTCAATGAGCAGTTCTTC.

This clone was recorded a few times. The V call is TRBV4-1, the J call TRBJ1-5; 7 nucleotides line up with TRBD1. The V and J ends lost 4 bases and 5 bases, in that order; junction bases with no gene match: 11. Per the germline V gene, CDR1 is MGHRA and CDR2 is YSYEKL. The CDR3 extends over 16 amino acids. The CDR3 sequence is CASSRLAGGSYQPQHF. CDR3 nucleotide sequence: TGCGCCAGCAGCCGCCTAGCAGGGGGTTCTTATCAGCCCCAGCATTTT.

The V and J genes are TRBV2 and TRBJ1-5; D unclear. This CDR3 spans 11 amino acids. The V end was cut by 5 bases, the J end by 6 bases, with 5 bases between. Germline V gene data show CDR1 as SNHLY and CDR2 as FYNNEI. The CDR3 bases are TGTGCCAGCAGTAGCGGTCAGCCCCAGCATTTT. Amino acids: CASSSGQPQHF.

This CDR3 is CASSGLLAGEHNEQFF. CDR3 in DNA: TGTGCCAGCAGTGGACTACTAGCGGGAGAACACAATGAGCAGTTCTTC. The chain employs TRBV6-1 and TRBJ2-1; 11 positions agree with TRBD2. CDR1 MNHNS and CDR2 SASEGT come from the germline V gene. V shed 4 bases and J 5 bases; nucleotides not matched to a gene: 7. This CDR3 has 16 residues.

Concerning this clone itself: Other DNA sequences in the same sample also yield this CDR3. The genes are TRBV10-2 and TRBJ1-1; no clear D. The CDR3 runs to 15 residues. V lost 6 bases and J lost 10, with 24 bases in between. From germline, CDR1 is WSHSY and CDR2 SAAADI. Written as DNA, the CDR3 is TGCGCCAGCAGCGAAGGGTTCGGAAATCCCGGGAGAGCTTTCTTT. Amino acids: CASSEGFGNPGRAFF.

The chain links TRBV5-1 to TRBJ1-4; D not resolved. The CDR3 contains 14 residues. V lost 1 base and J 7 bases, leaving 11 bases between the germline ends. Germline V gene lookup returns CDR1 SGHRS and CDR2 YFSETQ. CDR3: CASSLSPEGEKLFF. DNA of the CDR3: TGCGCCAGCAGCTTGTCGCCAGAGGGTGAAAAACTGTTTTTT. The full variable domain, with the rest looked up from reference TRBV5-1 and TRBJ1-4, is KAGVTQTPRYLIKTRGQQVTLSCSPISGHRSVSWYQQTPGQGLQFLFEYFSETQRNKGNFPGRFSGRQFSNSRSEMNVSTLELGDSALYLCASSLSPEGEKLFFGSGTQLSVL.

The V call is TRBV4-1, the J call TRBJ1-1; D not certain. The CDR3 is made up of 19 amino acids. V was pared by 2 bases and J by 0 bases, with 22 bases between. CDR1 and CDR2 (germline): MGHRA, YSYEKL. The CDR3 DNA follows: TGCGCCAGCAGCCAATGGATAGTTCGGGGTAGATATATGAACACTGAAGCTTTCTTT. Translation gives CASSQWIVRGRYMNTEAFF.

The V gene is TRBV27, the J gene TRBJ2-7, with no clear D. Germline CDR1 and CDR2: MNHEY and SMNVEV (reference sequence). The V and J ends lost 2 bases and 3 bases respectively, with 11 bases between them. The CDR3 has 14 amino acids. CDR3 loop: CASSLSLGSYEQYF. The CDR3, as DNA: TGTGCCAGCAGTTTAAGCCTGGGCAGCTACGAGCAGTACTTC.

The chain uses TRBV7-9 and TRBJ2-7; D gene unclear. Germline V gene lookup returns CDR1 SEHNR and CDR2 FQNEAQ (reference sequence). The length of the CDR3 is 13 residues. Trimming pared 5 bases from V and 4 bases from J, leaving 12 bases between. The CDR3: CASSNSLVYEQYF. Written as DNA, the CDR3 is TGTGCCAGCAGCAATTCACTCGTTTACGAGCAGTACTTC.

As for this clone: Other DNA sequences within the sample encode an identical CDR3. The J gene is TRBJ2-7, the V gene TRBV6-5; a weak D match, TRBD1 (6 bases). The CDR3 covers 15 residues. The V end was cut by 0 bases, the J end by 3 bases, with 12 bases between. The germline gives CDR1 MNHEY, CDR2 SVGAGI. In DNA, the CDR3 is TGTGCCAGCAGTTACTCGGGACACGAAGGCTACGAGCAGTACTTC. Encoded protein: CASSYSGHEGYEQYF.

The chain links TRBV2 to TRBJ1-5; 7 bases line up with TRBD1. This CDR3 has 15 amino acids. Per the germline V gene, CDR1 is SNHLY and CDR2 is FYNNEI. V trimming: 2 bases; J trimming: 6 bases; junction bases outside the gene matches: 7. Here the CDR3 reads CASSERAGGTQPQHF. The CDR3 nucleotides read TGTGCCAGCAGTGAAAGAGCAGGGGGAACTCAGCCCCAGCATTTT.

DNA for the CDR3: TGTGCCAGCAGCTTAGCGCTCAGCGGGTGGGAGACCCAGTACTTC. Its protein is CASSLALSGWETQYF. The rearrangement links TRBV7-9 to TRBJ2-5; TRBD2 is a possible D gene (6 bases). This CDR3 region has 15 residues. The V gene's germline CDR1 is SEHNR and CDR2 FQNEAQ (reference sequence). Trimming removed 0 bases from V and 5 bases from J, with 13 bases in between.

The chain is built from TRBV6-1 and TRBJ2-5, with 7 bases aligning to TRBD1. Germline CDR1 is MNHNS and CDR2 is SASEGT. This CDR3 spans 15 amino acids. The V gene end was trimmed by 3 bases and the J gene end by 7 bases; junction bases not matched to a gene: 11. The CDR3 loop is CASSDLQGNVGTQYF. CDR3 sequence (DNA): TGTGCCAGCAGTGATTTACAGGGGAACGTCGGGACCCAGTACTTC.

This chain links TRBV2 with TRBJ2-7; TRBD1 might be the D (5 bases). CDR3 length equals 15 residues. Between the trimmed V and J ends, which lost 2 bases and 2 bases, there was a span of 13 bases. Germline-derived CDR1 and CDR2 are SNHLY and FYNNEI. The CDR3 nucleotides are TGTGCCAGCAGTGAATACGATGGGGCAGCCTACGAGCAGTACTTC. As protein: CASSEYDGAAYEQYF. The full variable domain, rest sourced from reference TRBV2 and TRBJ2-7, is EPEVTQTPSHQVTQMGQEVILRCVPISNHLYFYWYRQILGQKVEFLVSFYNNEISEKSEIFDDQFSVERPDGSNFTLKIRSTKLEDSAMYFCASSEYDGAAYEQYFGPGTRLTVT.

The chain carries TRBV11-3 and TRBJ2-7; TRBD1 matches 9 bases. This CDR3 comprises 15 residues. The ends lost 5 bases at V and 3 bases at J; junction bases unmatched: 8. CDR1 and CDR2 from the germline V gene are SGHNT and YENEEA. This CDR3 is CASSPRGTGNYEQYV. The CDR3 DNA follows: TGTGCCAGCAGCCCTAGGGGGACAGGGAACTACGAGCAGTACGTC.

This rearrangement joins TRBV7-8 to TRBJ2-5, with a weak D call TRBD1 (6 bases). The germline CDR1 and CDR2 sequences are SGHVS and FQNEAQ. This CDR3 has 15 residues. V gave up 6 bases and J gave up 1 base, with 15 bases separating them. CDR3 sequence reads: CASSPFSGVQETQYF. In DNA, the CDR3 is TGTGCCAGCAGTCCTTTTTCAGGGGTCCAAGAGACCCAGTACTTC.

This clone appeared a single time. The J gene is TRBJ1-4, the V gene TRBV7-8; tentative D call: TRBD1 (6 bases). This CDR3 spans 16 amino acids. Per germline, CDR1 SGHVS and CDR2 FQNEAQ. Trimming took off 0 bases at V and 3 bases at J, with 11 bases between the two ends. Here the CDR3 DNA reads TGTGCCAGCAGCTTAGCGCGCAGGGGAGCTAATGAAAAACTGTTTTTT. This encodes CASSLARRGANEKLFF.

The chain joins TRBV27 to TRBJ2-1; TRBD2 might be the D (5 bases). This CDR3 region has 15 residues. Trimming cost V 6 bases and J 0 bases, with 12 bases left between them. Germline V gives CDR1 MNHEY, CDR2 SMNVEV (reference sequence). Here the CDR3 reads CASSQRTVSYNEQFF. CDR3 sequence (DNA): TGTGCCAGCAGCCAACGGACTGTCTCCTACAATGAGCAGTTCTTC.

This sequence joins TRBV7-6 and TRBJ2-1; 8 bases map to TRBD1. The CDR3 runs to 14 residues. CDR1 is SGHVS, CDR2 FNYEAQ, per germline. The V gene end was trimmed by 2 bases and the J gene end by 7 bases; junction bases not matched to a gene: 4. Here the CDR3 reads CASSLNTGGNEQFF. The CDR3, as DNA: TGTGCCAGCAGCTTAAATACAGGGGGGAATGAGCAGTTCTTC.

This clone was detected only once. This CDR3 is CASSPTSGRHETQYF. CDR3 nucleotide sequence: TGTGCCAGCAGTCCAACTAGCGGGAGACATGAGACCCAGTACTTC. The chain joins TRBV28 to TRBJ2-5; 11 nucleotides align to TRBD2. Trimming at V came to 5 bases and at J to 5 bases, leaving 7 bases not matched to a gene. This CDR3 has 15 amino acids. Germline CDR1 is MDHEN and CDR2 is SYDVKM.